The 15 T cell receptor beta chains below come from one sample, sequenced in a study of shared clonotypes between healthy human individuals. Clones were read by immunoSEQ multiplex PCR, and TCRdb kept only the in-frame ones, dropping some. The sample has hundreds of thousands of clones; 90% to 97% are singletons. The naive CD8 subset, CD45RO-negative cells positively selected for CCR7, excluded terminally differentiated effector memory CD45RA+ cells. Sequenced material: naive CD8+ T cells sorted from blood. The receptor source for this set is a woman in her 30s in good health.

This chain connects TRBV28 to TRBJ2-1; D unresolved. The germline gives CDR1 MDHEN, CDR2 SYDVKM. V lost 3 bases and J lost 5, with 8 bases in between. The CDR3 length is 13 residues. CDR3 nucleotide sequence: TGTGCCAGCAGTTTCAGGACCGACAATGAGCAGTTCTTC. This translates into CASSFRTDNEQFF.

The chain has TRBV6-5 and TRBJ2-1; 11 bases agree with TRBD2. Trimming took 7 bases from V and 5 from J; bases not matched to a gene: 7. CDR1 is MNHEY, CDR2 SVGAGI, per germline. This CDR3 spans 15 amino acids. The CDR3 sequence: CASTTLAGVDNEQFF. In DNA, the CDR3 is TGTGCCAGCACCACACTAGCGGGAGTTGACAATGAGCAGTTCTTC.

This clone was seen once. The sample has other DNA sequences that encode this CDR3 too. The rearrangement joins TRBV7-6 to TRBJ2-7; tentative D call: TRBD1 (5 bases). CDR1 is SGHVS, CDR2 FNYEAQ, per germline. Trimming shortened V by 5 bases and J by 4 bases, and 6 bases separated the two germline ends. The CDR3 covers 11 residues. In DNA, the CDR3 is TGTGCCAGCAGCCCAGGGTACGAGCAGTACTTC. This translates into CASSPGYEQYF.

This chain joins TRBV7-9 and TRBJ2-5; D is tentatively TRBD1 or TRBD2 (5 bases each). V gave up 2 bases and J gave up 5 bases, with 18 bases separating them. CDR3 length: 16 amino acids. CDR1 and CDR2 from the germline V gene are SEHNR and FQNEAQ (reference sequence). CDR3 region: CASSLSLPGTGETQYF. CDR3 nucleotides: TGTGCCAGCAGCTTATCCCTTCCAGGGACCGGGGAGACCCAGTACTTC.

The J gene is TRBJ2-1, the V gene TRBV7-9, with 7 bases aligning to TRBD2. Trimming took 0 bases from V and 2 from J; bases not matched to a gene: 4. Germline CDR1 SEHNR, CDR2 FQNEAQ (reference sequence). The CDR3 length is 16 residues. DNA of the CDR3: TGTGCCAGCAGCTTAGCGGCTAGCGGAGCCTACAATGAGCAGTTCTTC. It translates to CASSLAASGAYNEQFF.

The V call is TRBV7-9, the J call TRBJ2-7; D perhaps matches TRBD2 (6 bases). Trimming pared 5 bases from V and 3 bases from J, leaving 11 bases between. This CDR3 is 13 amino acids long. CDR1 and CDR2 from the germline V gene are SEHNR and FQNEAQ (reference sequence). CDR3 nucleotide sequence: TGTGCCAGCAGCCAGGGACTGAGCTACGAGCAGTACTTC. This translates into CASSQGLSYEQYF. The variable domain in full, completed from reference TRBV7-9 and TRBJ2-7, reads DTGVSQNPRHKITKRGQNVTFRCDPISEHNRLYWYRQTLGQGPEFLTYFQNEAQLEKSRLLSDRFSAERPKGSFSTLEIQRTEQGDSAMYLCASSQGLSYEQYFGPGTRLTVT.

To note about this clone: This sample includes further DNA sequences coding for the same CDR3. The CDR3 DNA is TGTGCCAGCAGCTTAGGCCGAAACACTGAAGCTTTCTTT. Translation: CASSLGRNTEAFF. The rearrangement joins TRBV7-6 to TRBJ1-1; D gene unclear. Deletions cut 1 base from V and 2 bases from J, with 5 bases between. The CDR3 length is 13 residues. CDR1 is SGHVS, CDR2 FNYEAQ, per germline.

The chain is built from TRBV2 and TRBJ1-1, with D unclear. V was trimmed by 2 bases and J by 8 bases, leaving 9 bases between them. The CDR3 is 12 residues long. CDR1 SNHLY and CDR2 FYNNEI come from the germline V gene. The CDR3 region is CASSELRVEAFF. In DNA form, the CDR3 reads TGTGCCAGCAGTGAATTAAGGGTCGAAGCTTTCTTT.

The genes are TRBV25-1 and TRBJ2-7; D remains unclear. With 1 base removed from V and 1 base from J, the gap between germline ends came to 8 bases. The germline V gene has CDR1 MGHDK and CDR2 SYGVNS. The CDR3 totals 14 residues. CDR3 in DNA: TGTGCCAGCAGTGAATTTGGGAAGTCCTACGAGCAGTACTTC. It codes for CASSEFGKSYEQYF.

This chain links TRBV27 with TRBJ2-7, with D perhaps TRBD1 or TRBD2 (6 bases each). The CDR3 is made up of 14 amino acids. CDR1 is MNHEY, CDR2 SMNVEV, per germline (reference sequence). Between the trimmed V and J ends, which lost 8 bases and 0 bases, there was a span of 14 bases. CDR3 in DNA: TGTGCCAGCGGGCCACGGGGGCGCTCCTACGAGCAGTACTTC. This encodes CASGPRGRSYEQYF.

J is TRBJ2-1 and V is TRBV4-1; 9 bases map to TRBD1. Germline V gene lookup returns CDR1 MGHRA and CDR2 YSYEKL. The CDR3 length is 15 residues. Germline trimming cut 6 bases from V and 2 bases from J; bases unmatched to any gene: 5. CDR3 DNA: TGCGCCAGCAGACCCGGGACAGGGACCTACAATGAGCAGTTCTTC. Translating it yields CASRPGTGTYNEQFF.

This clone was recorded only once. This rearrangement joins TRBV6-6 to TRBJ2-7; a possible D gene is TRBD2 (5 bases). V was trimmed by 6 bases and J by 3 bases, leaving 12 bases between them. The CDR3 is 13 amino acids. Looked up from germline, CDR1 is MNHNY and CDR2 is SVGAGI (reference sequence). CDR3 in DNA: TGTGCCAGCAGCCCTAATGCGGGCTACGAGCAGTACTTC. Its protein is CASSPNAGYEQYF.

The gene calls are TRBV7-2 and TRBJ2-7, with 12 nucleotides matching TRBD2. This CDR3 has 16 residues. V lost 0 bases, J lost 4 bases, and 4 bases stayed unmatched. Germline V gene sequence: CDR1 SGHTA, CDR2 FQGNSA. As DNA, the CDR3 is TGTGCCAGCAGCTTAGCGCAACTAGCGGGGGGATACGAGCAGTACTTC. It encodes CASSLAQLAGGYEQYF.

The rearrangement uses TRBV6-4 and TRBJ2-3; 7 nucleotides agree with TRBD2. The CDR3 length is 20 residues. J gave up 4 bases and V 1 base, and 20 bases lay outside the gene matches. Germline V gives CDR1 MRHNA, CDR2 SNTAGT. CDR3 protein: CASSDFRLVHGRDWADTQYF. The DNA for the CDR3 is TGTGCCAGCAGTGACTTTAGGCTAGTCCATGGGAGGGATTGGGCAGATACGCAGTATTTT.

About this clone itself: The sample holds other DNA sequences that translate to the same CDR3. The chain employs TRBV2 and TRBJ2-7; 10 bases match TRBD1. Looked up from germline, CDR1 is SNHLY and CDR2 is FYNNEI. With 5 bases clipped from V and 1 base from J, the junction kept 2 bases outside the gene matches. The CDR3 totals 14 residues. The CDR3 bases are TGTGCCAGCAGTCCGGGACAGGGGTCCTACGAGCAGTACTTC. This gives the protein CASSPGQGSYEQYF.